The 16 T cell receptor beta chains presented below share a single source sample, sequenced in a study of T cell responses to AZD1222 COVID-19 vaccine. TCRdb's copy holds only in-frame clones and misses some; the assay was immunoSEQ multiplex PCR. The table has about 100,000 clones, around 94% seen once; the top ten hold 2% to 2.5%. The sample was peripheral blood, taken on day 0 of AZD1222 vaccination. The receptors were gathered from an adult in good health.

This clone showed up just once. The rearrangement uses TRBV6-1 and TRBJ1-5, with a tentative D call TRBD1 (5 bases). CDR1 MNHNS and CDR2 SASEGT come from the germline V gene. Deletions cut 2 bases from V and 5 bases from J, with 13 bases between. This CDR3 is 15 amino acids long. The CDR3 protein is CASSERRWGDQPQHF. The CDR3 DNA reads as TGTGCCAGCAGTGAACGGCGGTGGGGGGATCAGCCCCAGCATTTT.

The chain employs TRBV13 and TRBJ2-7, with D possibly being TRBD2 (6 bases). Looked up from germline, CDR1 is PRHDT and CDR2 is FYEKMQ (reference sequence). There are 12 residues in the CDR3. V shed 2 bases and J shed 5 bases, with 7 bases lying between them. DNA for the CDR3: TGTGCCAGCAGCTTACGCGGGAACGAGCAGTACTTC. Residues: CASSLRGNEQYF.

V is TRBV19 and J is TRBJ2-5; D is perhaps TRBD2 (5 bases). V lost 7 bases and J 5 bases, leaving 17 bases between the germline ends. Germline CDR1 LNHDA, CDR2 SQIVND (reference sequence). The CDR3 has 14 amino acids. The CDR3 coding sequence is TGTGCCAGTAATCAGAGAGACTACTCGGAGACCCAGTACTTC. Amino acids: CASNQRDYSETQYF.

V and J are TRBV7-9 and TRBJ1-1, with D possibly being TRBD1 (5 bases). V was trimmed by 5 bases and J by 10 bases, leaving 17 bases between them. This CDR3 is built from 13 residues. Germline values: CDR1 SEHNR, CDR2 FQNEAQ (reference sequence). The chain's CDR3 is CASSPPGGVGAFF. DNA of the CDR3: TGTGCCAGCAGCCCCCCCGGGGGGGTTGGAGCTTTCTTT. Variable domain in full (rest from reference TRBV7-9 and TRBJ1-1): DTGVSQNPRHKITKRGQNVTFRCDPISEHNRLYWYRQTLGQGPEFLTYFQNEAQLEKSRLLSDRFSAERPKGSFSTLEIQRTEQGDSAMYLCASSPPGGVGAFFGQGTRLTVV.

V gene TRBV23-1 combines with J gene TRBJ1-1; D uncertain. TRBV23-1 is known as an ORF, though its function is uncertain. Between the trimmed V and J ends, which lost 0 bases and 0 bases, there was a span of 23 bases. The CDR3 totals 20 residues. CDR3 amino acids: CASSQSISHLARPLNTEAFF. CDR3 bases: TGCGCCAGCAGTCAATCGATTTCCCACCTGGCTCGACCGCTGAACACTGAAGCTTTCTTT.

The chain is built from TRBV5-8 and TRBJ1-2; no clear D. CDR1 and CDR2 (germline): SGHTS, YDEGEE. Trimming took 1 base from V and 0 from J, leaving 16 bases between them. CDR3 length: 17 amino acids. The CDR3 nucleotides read TGTGCCAGCAGCTTGTTCTTGCACCGACTATCTAACTATGGCTACACCTTC. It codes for CASSLFLHRLSNYGYTF. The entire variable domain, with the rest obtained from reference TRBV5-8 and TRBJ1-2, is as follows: EAGVTQSPTHLIKTRGQQATLRCSPISGHTSVYWYQQALGLGLQFLLWYDEGEERNRGNFPPRFSGRQFPNYSSELNVNALELEDSALYLCASSLFLHRLSNYGYTFGSGTRLTVV.

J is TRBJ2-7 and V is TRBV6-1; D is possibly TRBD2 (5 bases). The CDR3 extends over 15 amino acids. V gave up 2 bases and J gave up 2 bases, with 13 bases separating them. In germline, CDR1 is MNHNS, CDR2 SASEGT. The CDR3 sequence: CASSEPGSGTYEQYF. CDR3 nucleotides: TGTGCCAGCAGTGAACCGGGGAGTGGAACCTACGAGCAGTACTTC.

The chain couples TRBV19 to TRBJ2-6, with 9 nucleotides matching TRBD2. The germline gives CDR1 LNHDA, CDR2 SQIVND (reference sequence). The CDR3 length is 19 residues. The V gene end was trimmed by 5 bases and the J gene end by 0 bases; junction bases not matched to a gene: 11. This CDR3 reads CASSLSSGTSYSGANVLTF. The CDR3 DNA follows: TGTGCCAGTAGTCTTTCCTCCGGGACTAGCTACTCTGGGGCCAACGTCCTGACTTTC. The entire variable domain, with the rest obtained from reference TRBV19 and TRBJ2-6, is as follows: DGGITQSPKYLFRKEGQNVTLSCEQNLNHDAMYWYRQDPGQGLRLIYYSQIVNDFQKGDIAEGYSVSREKKESFPLTVTSAQKNPTAFYLCASSLSSGTSYSGANVLTFGAGSRLTVL.

The CDR3: CASSPTKIGQNLAKNIQYF. In DNA form, the CDR3 reads TGTGCCAGCAGCCCCACCAAAATCGGACAGAATCTAGCCAAAAACATTCAGTACTTC. The V gene is TRBV7-9, the J gene TRBJ2-4; weak D call: TRBD1 (6 bases). The V and J ends lost 5 bases and 0 bases respectively, with 23 bases between them. CDR3 size: 19 residues. The germline V gene has CDR1 SEHNR and CDR2 FQNEAQ (reference sequence).

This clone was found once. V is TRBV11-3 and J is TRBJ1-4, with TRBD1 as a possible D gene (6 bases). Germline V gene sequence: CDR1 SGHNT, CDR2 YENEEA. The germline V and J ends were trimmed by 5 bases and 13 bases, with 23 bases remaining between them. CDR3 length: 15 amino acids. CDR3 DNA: TGTGCCAGCAGCCCTGAGGAACTAGGGGGAGGGCGACTGTTTTTT. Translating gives CASSPEELGGGRLFF.

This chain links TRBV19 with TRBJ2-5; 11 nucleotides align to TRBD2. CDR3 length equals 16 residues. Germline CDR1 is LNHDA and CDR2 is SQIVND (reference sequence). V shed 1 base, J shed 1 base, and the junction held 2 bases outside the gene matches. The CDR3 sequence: CASSIGLAGGQETQYF. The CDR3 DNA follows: TGTGCCAGTAGTATAGGTCTAGCGGGGGGCCAAGAGACCCAGTACTTC.

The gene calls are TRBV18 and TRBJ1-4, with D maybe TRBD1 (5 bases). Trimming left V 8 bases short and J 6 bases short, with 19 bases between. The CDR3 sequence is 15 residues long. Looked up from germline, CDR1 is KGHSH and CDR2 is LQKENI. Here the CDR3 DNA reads TGTGCCAGCACGTACGACATGGGGGGAGATGAAAAACTGTTTTTT. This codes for CASTYDMGGDEKLFF. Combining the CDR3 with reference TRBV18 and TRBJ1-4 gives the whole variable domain NAGVMQNPRHLVRRRGQEARLRCSPMKGHSHVYWYRQLPEEGLKFMVYLQKENIIDESGMPKERFSAEFPKEGPSILRIQQVVRGDSAAYFCASTYDMGGDEKLFFGSGTQLSVL.

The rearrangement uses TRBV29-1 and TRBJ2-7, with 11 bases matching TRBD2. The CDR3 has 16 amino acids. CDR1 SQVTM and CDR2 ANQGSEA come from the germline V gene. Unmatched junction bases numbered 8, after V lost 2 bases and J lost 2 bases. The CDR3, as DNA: TGCAGCGTTGAACTTACCGGGACTAGCGGAACCTACGAGCAGTACTTC. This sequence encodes CSVELTGTSGTYEQYF.

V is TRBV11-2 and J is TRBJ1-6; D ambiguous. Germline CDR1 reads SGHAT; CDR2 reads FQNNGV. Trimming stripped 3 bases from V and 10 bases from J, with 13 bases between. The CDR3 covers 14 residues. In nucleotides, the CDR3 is TGTGCCAGCAGCTTGCCGGAGGGTAGGTCACCCCTCCACTTT. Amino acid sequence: CASSLPEGRSPLHF. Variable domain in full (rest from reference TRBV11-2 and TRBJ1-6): EAGVAQSPRYKIIEKRQSVAFWCNPISGHATLYWYQQILGQGPKLLIQFQNNGVVDDSQLPKDRFSAERLKGVDSTLKIQPAKLEDSAVYLCASSLPEGRSPLHFGNGTRLTVT.

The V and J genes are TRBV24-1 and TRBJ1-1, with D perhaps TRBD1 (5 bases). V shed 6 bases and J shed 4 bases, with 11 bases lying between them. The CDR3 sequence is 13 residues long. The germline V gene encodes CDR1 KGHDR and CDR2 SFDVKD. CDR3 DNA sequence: TGTGCCACCAGTCCAACAGGTTCCACTGAAGCTTTCTTT. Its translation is CATSPTGSTEAFF.

CDR3 loop: CASTNRQAVFPEAFF. In nucleotides, the CDR3 is TGTGCCAGCACTAACCGGCAGGCCGTCTTTCCTGAAGCTTTCTTT. The gene calls are TRBV6-5 and TRBJ1-1; D ambiguous. CDR3 length: 15 amino acids. Germline V CDR1 and CDR2: MNHEY, SVGAGI. V lost 7 bases, J lost 6 bases, and 21 bases lay in between.